The entry below gives a single T cell receptor (beta chain) sequence along with its context. Germline CDR1 reads MNHEY; CDR2 reads SMNVEV (reference sequence). Trimming cost V 5 bases and J 12 bases, with 20 bases left between them. The CDR3 length is 14 residues. These data are taken from a study of blood T cells in healthy people across ages. As for the study in general: In model experiments, template switching was able to capture about one barcoded beta molecule for every two T cells that were present.

The authors ran a second PCR of about 7 to 12 cycles using a sample-barcoded 5' primer and a J-beta primer mix. MiXCR, run by TCRdb on the 5' RACE reads, gives a single entry per CDR3 protein. This sample has some 1.5 million distinct CDR3 sequences, with approximately 43% found just once. Sequencing was performed on blood. The gene calls are TRBV27 and TRBJ2-1, with no clear D. This TCR derives from a young woman in good health. DNA of the CDR3: TGTGCCAGCAGTGTGCTAGGCGGAAGCAGAGGGCAGTTCTTC. Translation: CASSVLGGSRGQFF.